This T cell receptor beta chain was identified during a study of CD8 T cells in ankylosing spondylitis. Study-wide results and limits: It was reported that disease-linked clones were significantly enriched in matched ankylosing spondylitis synovial fluid. Disease-linked clones had a CD8+ phenotype and relatively low frequency in peripheral blood. Past research had described some motif variants in reactive arthritis synovial fluid and blood. A motif of fewer than ten highly homologous TCR beta variants was seen as apparently characteristic of ankylosing spondylitis blood.

Note on this clonotype: The antigen is not known.

The V gene's germline CDR1 is SEHNR and CDR2 FQNEAQ (reference sequence). The CDR3 loop spans 15 amino acids. V gave up 5 bases and J gave up 2 bases, with 16 bases separating them. Libraries for TCR beta were made by quantitative 5'-RACE with molecular barcodes. TCRdb processed the 5' RACE reads anew with MiXCR; each CDR3 protein has one entry. Counted here are under 150,000 distinct CDR3 sequences, 17% occurring once; the ten biggest clones make up approximately 30%. The clonotype was recovered from a male donor with ankylosing spondylitis. The sample was blood, either unsorted or a sorted T cell fraction (not recorded which). The chain is built from TRBV7-9 and TRBJ2-7; D may be TRBD1 or TRBD2 (6 bases each). CDR3 bases: TGTGCCAGCAGCGTCACAGGGAGGCTCGCCTACGAGCAGTACTTC. It specifies CASSVTGRLAYEQYF.